What follows describes a single T cell receptor (beta chain). In the authors' methods: How many nucleated cells were present was estimated from reference gene primer amplification. Libraries were prepared by immunoSEQ multiplex PCR; TCRdb keeps only in-frame clonotypes and omits some of them. V, J and clone size are those of that table, while D and trimming were read from the DNA. This table has some 15,000 clones, 80% to 90% appearing once. Germline values: CDR1 SNHLY, CDR2 FYNNEI. V gave up 4 bases and J gave up 4 bases; unmatched junction bases: 6. The length of the CDR3 is 14 residues. The sample comes from a study of blood T cell repertoires in COVID-19. Background on the study: Whether acute or convalescent, the COVID-19 samples came from the United States, Italy and Spain. PBMCs, B-cell-depleted T cells, or T cells were the source of the cDNA or gDNA that made up the material.

This chain connects TRBV2 to TRBJ2-5; 7 bases align to TRBD2. This receptor was identified in a man between 65 and 85 years old in a cohort sampled during active COVID-19. Sequencing was carried out using peripheral blood. DNA of the CDR3: TGTGCCAGCAGTGGACTGGGAGGGAGAGAGACCCAGTACTTC. Residues: CASSGLGGRETQYF.